Below, 32 T cell receptor beta chains from the same sample are listed, as sequenced in a study of cytomegalovirus exposure and HLA in healthy donors. This PCR relied on a set of 60 Vbeta primers and 13 Jbeta primers. Only in-frame clones appear in the TCRdb table, and some are missing; sequencing was by immunoSEQ multiplex PCR. The top ten hold less than 1.6% of the sample, which has 150,000 to 200,000 clones, about 72% seen once. The sample comprised PBMCs. The receptors originated from a girl aged 5-17 years in good health and CMV-seronegative.

As DNA, the CDR3 is TGTGCCAGCAGCCCTCGTAGCGGCCTTTCACCCCTCCACTTT. Translation: CASSPRSGLSPLHF. The chain links TRBV11-2 to TRBJ1-6, with D uncertain. Trimming stripped 5 bases from V and 9 bases from J, with 14 bases between. The CDR3 sequence is 14 residues long. Germline V gene data show CDR1 as SGHAT and CDR2 as FQNNGV.

A remark on this clone: The sample holds other DNA sequences that translate to the same CDR3. This chain joins TRBV5-1 and TRBJ2-7; TRBD2 matches at 7 bases. CDR1 SGHRS and CDR2 YFSETQ come from the germline V gene. Germline trimming cut 4 bases from V and 6 bases from J; bases unmatched to any gene: 4. There are 12 residues in the CDR3. The CDR3 region has the DNA TGCGCCAGCAGCCCAAGCGGGGTCGAGCAGTACTTC. This sequence encodes CASSPSGVEQYF.

V gene TRBV4-1 combines with J gene TRBJ1-1; TRBD1 matches 9 bases. V gave up 5 bases and J gave up 4 bases; unmatched junction bases: 5. This CDR3 spans 14 amino acids. CDR1 is MGHRA, CDR2 YSYEKL, per germline. CDR3 sequence reads: CASSARQGVTEAFF. In nucleotides, the CDR3 is TGCGCCAGCAGCGCCCGACAGGGGGTCACTGAAGCTTTCTTT.

The chain carries TRBV29-1 and TRBJ2-3; possible D gene TRBD1, 6 bases. The CDR3 has 12 amino acids. The germline V gene encodes CDR1 SQVTM and CDR2 ANQGSEA. Trimming removed 8 bases from V and 4 bases from J, with 13 bases in between. This CDR3 reads CSTRTASDTQYF. CDR3 in DNA: TGCAGCACAAGGACAGCCTCAGATACGCAGTATTTT.

This chain joins TRBV11-3 and TRBJ1-1; D is possibly TRBD1 (5 bases). Germline V CDR1 and CDR2: SGHNT, YENEEA. There are 14 residues in the CDR3. Trimming took off 2 bases at V and 1 base at J, with 8 bases between the two ends. As DNA, the CDR3 is TGTGCCAGCAGCTTAAGGGGATCGAACACTGAAGCTTTCTTT. This encodes CASSLRGSNTEAFF.

This clone came up a few times. The chain links TRBV5-1 to TRBJ1-2, with 7 bases that match TRBD1. This CDR3 has 14 residues. The V gene end was trimmed by 0 bases and the J gene end by 4 bases; junction bases not matched to a gene: 3. Germline values: CDR1 SGHRS, CDR2 YFSETQ. The CDR3 nucleotides are TGCGCCAGCAGCTTGGACCAGGGGGGCTATGGCTACACCTTC. Translated: CASSLDQGGYGYTF.

The chain couples TRBV19 to TRBJ1-2, with 8 bases aligning to TRBD1. The CDR3 covers 13 residues. V shed 5 bases and J 8 bases; nucleotides not matched to a gene: 7. CDR1 and CDR2 (germline): LNHDA, SQIVND (reference sequence). The CDR3 nucleotides are TGTGCCAGTAGTTCTGGACAGGGCGGGGGCTACACCTTC. It specifies CASSSGQGGGYTF.

V usage is TRBV7-8 and J usage is TRBJ2-7; no definite D call. Deletions cut 4 bases from V and 0 bases from J, with 7 bases between. The CDR3 has 13 amino acids. Germline-derived CDR1 and CDR2 are SGHVS and FQNEAQ. This CDR3 is CASSSKSSYEQYF. The CDR3 nucleotides are TGTGCCAGCAGCTCGAAGAGCTCCTACGAGCAGTACTTC.

The V call is TRBV5-1, the J call TRBJ2-2; the match to TRBD2 covers 16 bases. The CDR3 runs 16 residues. Germline-derived CDR1 and CDR2 are SGHRS and YFSETQ. V lost 4 bases, J lost 5 bases, and 2 bases stayed unmatched. The CDR3 sequence: CASSTGLAGGTGELFF. In DNA, the CDR3 is TGCGCCAGCAGCACGGGACTAGCGGGGGGGACCGGGGAGCTGTTTTTT.

V is TRBV27 and J is TRBJ1-2; possibly TRBD1 for D (6 bases). Trimming took 2 bases from V and 8 from J, leaving 18 bases between them. Per germline, CDR1 MNHEY and CDR2 SMNVEV (reference sequence). The CDR3 covers 15 residues. The CDR3 protein is CASSLGQSGAGGYTF. The CDR3 nucleotides are TGTGCCAGCAGTTTAGGACAGTCGGGTGCAGGGGGCTACACCTTC.

The chain employs TRBV9 and TRBJ2-7; TRBD2 might be the D (5 bases). In germline, CDR1 is SGDLS, CDR2 YYNGEE. This CDR3 has 14 residues. Trimming shortened V by 4 bases and J by 2 bases, and 13 bases separated the two germline ends. This chain's CDR3 is CASSPRGSPYEQYF. CDR3 nucleotide sequence: TGTGCCAGCAGCCCTAGAGGGTCTCCCTACGAGCAGTACTTC.

This clone showed up just once. This chain uses TRBV2 with TRBJ1-2; 7 bases are shared with TRBD1. This CDR3 has 13 amino acids. The J segment lost 6 bases and the V segment lost 6 bases, leaving 7 bases of the junction unmatched. Germline V lookup: CDR1 SNHLY, CDR2 FYNNEI. For the CDR3, the DNA is TGTGCCAGCAGCCGCGAACAGGGGAATGGCTACACCTTC. Translating it yields CASSREQGNGYTF.

CDR3 DNA: TGCGCCAGCAGCGATACTAGCGGGGGGGATCAAGAGACCCAGTACTTC. This encodes CASSDTSGGDQETQYF. J is TRBJ2-5 and V is TRBV5-1; 13 bases match TRBD2. With 4 bases clipped from V and 2 bases from J, the junction kept 5 bases outside the gene matches. The germline V gene encodes CDR1 SGHRS and CDR2 YFSETQ. The CDR3 has 16 amino acids.

The chain employs TRBV13 and TRBJ2-7; 10 bases are shared with TRBD1. CDR1 and CDR2 from the germline V gene are PRHDT and FYEKMQ (reference sequence). This CDR3 spans 14 amino acids. J gave up 2 bases and V 5 bases, and 3 bases lay outside the gene matches. The CDR3 is CASSHGQGAYEQYF. The CDR3 region has the DNA TGTGCCAGCAGCCACGGACAGGGGGCCTACGAGCAGTACTTC.

This chain links TRBV18 with TRBJ1-1, with D possibly matching TRBD1 (6 bases). V dropped 6 bases and J dropped 5 bases, with 16 bases sitting between them. The CDR3 is 14 residues long. Germline CDR1 is KGHSH and CDR2 is LQKENI. The CDR3 loop is CASSPQQGRTEAFF. Written as DNA, the CDR3 is TGTGCCAGCTCGCCGCAACAGGGTAGGACTGAAGCTTTCTTT.

The chain links TRBV29-1 to TRBJ2-7, with 8 positions matching TRBD1. The ends lost 7 bases at V and 4 bases at J; junction bases unmatched: 9. Germline V gene data show CDR1 as SQVTM and CDR2 as ANQGSEA. This CDR3 comprises 13 residues. The CDR3 DNA reads TGCAGCGCGGAGACAGGGGAGACATACGAGCAGTACTTC. It encodes CSAETGETYEQYF.

The chain uses TRBV5-5 and TRBJ1-5; D not resolved. Trimming took off 4 bases at V and 6 bases at J, with 17 bases between the two ends. The CDR3 runs to 15 residues. CDR1 is SGHKS and CDR2 is YYEKEE in the germline V gene (reference sequence). The CDR3 reads CASSLLMGGVQPQHF. CDR3 sequence (DNA): TGTGCCAGCAGCCTCCTGATGGGTGGAGTTCAGCCCCAGCATTTT. Complete variable domain (other parts from reference TRBV5-5 and TRBJ1-5): DAGVTQSPTHLIKTRGQQVTLRCSPISGHKSVSWYQQVLGQGPQFIFQYYEKEERGRGNFPDRFSARQFPNYSSELNVNALLLGDSALYLCASSLLMGGVQPQHFGDGTRLSIL.

The sample holds one count of this clone. In nucleotides, the CDR3 is TGTGCCTTTACAGGAGGGACAGCGAACACTGAAGCTTTCTTT. Protein product: CAFTGGTANTEAFF. V and J are TRBV30 and TRBJ1-1; 7 bases fit TRBD1. CDR1 and CDR2 (germline): GTSNPN, SVGIG (reference sequence). CDR3 length equals 14 residues. Trimming cost V 7 bases and J 1 base; bases outside gene matches: 9.

V gene TRBV6-5 combines with J gene TRBJ2-3; tentative D call: TRBD2 (6 bases). Germline V gene sequence: CDR1 MNHEY, CDR2 SVGAGI. This CDR3 has 16 residues. With 4 bases removed from V and 3 bases from J, the gap between germline ends came to 17 bases. This CDR3 is CASSSPLGRITDTQYF. Written as DNA, the CDR3 is TGTGCCAGCAGTTCCCCTTTGGGGAGGATTACAGATACGCAGTATTTT.

This rearrangement joins TRBV1 to TRBJ2-3; the table's TRBD2 call for D was not verified on the DNA. TRBV1 is an annotated pseudogene. CDR3 length: 18 residues. In nucleotides, the CDR3 is TGCACCAGCAGCCAAGATAGGAGCGGGGGATTTCGCACAGATACGCAGTATTTT. Residues: CTSSQDRSGGFRTDTQYF.

This clone was seen a single time. The chain combines TRBV6-1 with TRBJ1-1; possibly TRBD1 for D (6 bases). With 10 bases removed from V and 4 bases from J, the gap between germline ends came to 19 bases. CDR3 length: 14 residues. Germline CDR1 MNHNS, CDR2 SASEGT. The CDR3 DNA reads as TGTGCCACCACGTGGTGGGGGCCAGTCACTGAAGCTTTCTTT. Translation gives CATTWWGPVTEAFF.

CDR3 DNA sequence: TGTGCCAGCAGCTGGACAGGGGTCTCCTACGAGCAGTACTTC. Its protein is CASSWTGVSYEQYF. V gene TRBV5-6 combines with J gene TRBJ2-7; 9 bases map to TRBD1. V shed 3 bases and J 0 bases; nucleotides not matched to a gene: 1. The CDR3 is made up of 14 amino acids. The germline CDR1 and CDR2 sequences are SGHDT and YYEEEE.

This chain joins TRBV25-1 and TRBJ1-3; no clear D. V shed 3 bases and J shed 0 bases, with 12 bases lying between them. Germline V CDR1 and CDR2: MGHDK, SYGVNS. The CDR3 is 16 amino acids. Written as DNA, the CDR3 is TGTGCCAGCAGTGACATCGGGGAACCCTCTGGAAACACCATATATTTT. This encodes CASSDIGEPSGNTIYF.

V is TRBV6-1 and J is TRBJ2-3, with TRBD2 matching over 9 bases. Germline trimming cut 6 bases from V and 0 bases from J; bases unmatched to any gene: 4. Germline V gene sequence: CDR1 MNHNS, CDR2 SASEGT. The CDR3 extends over 15 amino acids. The CDR3 DNA follows: TGTGCCAGCAGATTTAGCGGGGGTAGCACAGATACGCAGTATTTT. Translated: CASRFSGGSTDTQYF.

The chain recombines TRBV19 with TRBJ2-2; 9 bases are shared with TRBD1. This CDR3 has 15 amino acids. Trimming removed 5 bases from V and 6 bases from J; junction bases left unmatched: 7. Germline V gene sequence: CDR1 LNHDA, CDR2 SQIVND (reference sequence). The CDR3 region has the DNA TGTGCCAGTAGTTCCGGGACAGGGCGGTCCGGGGAGCTGTTTTTT. Translated: CASSSGTGRSGELFF.

The V gene is TRBV28, the J gene TRBJ1-1, with TRBD1 matching 11 bases. In germline, CDR1 is MDHEN, CDR2 SYDVKM. The CDR3 is 16 amino acids. Unmatched junction bases numbered 10, after V lost 3 bases and J lost 7 bases. This CDR3 reads CASSLRTGGVTFEAFF. The CDR3 region has the DNA TGTGCCAGCAGTTTGCGGACAGGGGGCGTGACGTTTGAAGCTTTCTTT.

This chain links TRBV2 with TRBJ1-1; 10 bases line up with TRBD1. This CDR3 spans 14 amino acids. The J segment lost 2 bases and the V segment lost 6 bases, leaving 3 bases of the junction unmatched. Germline V gene data show CDR1 as SNHLY and CDR2 as FYNNEI. The CDR3 DNA reads TGTGCCAGCAGCGTGACAGGGGGCAACACTGAAGCTTTCTTT. Translating it yields CASSVTGGNTEAFF.

This clone was detected only a few times. The DNA of the CDR3 is TGCGCCAGCAGCCCTCATCGGGTCCGCTATGGCTACACCTTC. Amino acid sequence: CASSPHRVRYGYTF. The chain combines TRBV4-1 with TRBJ1-2; no definite D call. The CDR3 is 14 residues long. Germline V CDR1 and CDR2: MGHRA, YSYEKL. Trimming shortened V by 4 bases and J by 4 bases, and 13 bases separated the two germline ends.

This sequence joins TRBV2 and TRBJ2-7, with D uncertain. Germline values: CDR1 SNHLY, CDR2 FYNNEI. The germline V and J ends were trimmed by 5 bases and 2 bases, with 13 bases remaining between them. The CDR3 covers 14 residues. CDR3 sequence: CASSPEAVTYEQYF. The CDR3 region has the DNA TGTGCCAGCAGTCCTGAGGCAGTAACCTACGAGCAGTACTTC.

This chain joins TRBV7-8 and TRBJ2-3; no reliable D call. Germline assignment: CDR1 SGHVS and CDR2 FQNEAQ. V was clipped by 1 base and J by 1 base, with 9 bases between them. The CDR3 is made up of 15 amino acids. CDR3 bases: TGTGCCAGCAGCTTAGATAGCTGGGGCACAGATACGCAGTATTTT. Its protein is CASSLDSWGTDTQYF.

This rearrangement joins TRBV7-9 to TRBJ2-5; tentative D call: TRBD2 (6 bases). The CDR3 spans 17 residues. V was pared by 5 bases and J by 2 bases, with 21 bases between. Germline V lookup: CDR1 SEHNR, CDR2 FQNEAQ (reference sequence). As DNA, the CDR3 is TGTGCCAGCAGCGTCTGGCGGGGCGGGGAGACTCAAGAGACCCAGTACTTC. Protein: CASSVWRGGETQETQYF.

The rearrangement links TRBV7-2 to TRBJ1-1; the D is unclear. The CDR3 consists of 12 residues. The V end was cut by 2 bases, the J end by 7 bases, with 8 bases between. Germline assignment: CDR1 SGHTA and CDR2 FQGNSA. CDR3 nucleotides: TGTGCCAGCAGCTTAATCCCGGTTGAAGCTTTCTTT. Translating gives CASSLIPVEAFF.